This T cell receptor (beta chain) came from a study of T cell changes during pregnancy in multiple sclerosis. Germline assignment: CDR1 SGHRS and CDR2 YFSETQ. This CDR3 is built from 12 residues. V gave up 4 bases and J gave up 3 bases, with 7 bases separating them. Method: immunoSEQ multiplex PCR; TCRdb's copy keeps in-frame clones and lacks some. This table holds about 120,000 clones, approximately 93% found once. The sequence derives from a female donor with multiple sclerosis, enrolled in a pregnancy study. The source was peripheral blood, collected before pregnancy. The rearrangement links TRBV5-1 to TRBJ2-5; D gene ambiguous. The CDR3 loop is CASSTTEETQYF. The CDR3 DNA follows: TGCGCCAGCAGCACCACAGAAGAGACCCAGTACTTC.